This T cell receptor (beta chain) was found in a study of beta chain features in type 1 diabetes. Overall study context: The study examined 107,917,701 sorted cells across all samples. Study-wide results and limits: Patients showed naive, central memory and Treg TCRB repertoires that appeared more similar than those of healthy donors. Type 1 diabetes patients had moderately but significantly shorter TCRB CDR3s in all four CD4+ subsets.

Investigators reverse transcribed all isolated RNA, so they sequenced expressed TCRB transcripts. This table comes from immunoSEQ multiplex PCR, and its TCRdb copy is limited to in-frame clones, with some not included. The sample shows some 190,000 clones, approximately 8.1% of them seen only once. This clone was detected a few times. As yet, its antigen is unknown. Other DNA sequences of this sample code for an identical CDR3. Sorting of CD4+ naive, central memory, regulatory and stem cell-like memory cells was performed via CD45RO/CCR7/CD25/CD127/CD95/CD27. The ends lost 0 bases at V and 0 bases at J; junction bases unmatched: 2. The CDR3 sequence is 17 residues long. The germline CDR1 and CDR2 sequences are LGHNA and YNFKEQ.

Sample: central memory CD4+ T cells from blood. The clonotype was recovered from a man between 18 and 29 years old with type 1 diabetes. V usage is TRBV4-2 and J usage is TRBJ2-1; 10 bases agree with TRBD2. The DNA for the CDR3 is TGTGCCAGCAGCCAAGAACCTAGCGGGAGCTCCTACAATGAGCAGTTCTTC. Translation: CASSQEPSGSSYNEQFF.